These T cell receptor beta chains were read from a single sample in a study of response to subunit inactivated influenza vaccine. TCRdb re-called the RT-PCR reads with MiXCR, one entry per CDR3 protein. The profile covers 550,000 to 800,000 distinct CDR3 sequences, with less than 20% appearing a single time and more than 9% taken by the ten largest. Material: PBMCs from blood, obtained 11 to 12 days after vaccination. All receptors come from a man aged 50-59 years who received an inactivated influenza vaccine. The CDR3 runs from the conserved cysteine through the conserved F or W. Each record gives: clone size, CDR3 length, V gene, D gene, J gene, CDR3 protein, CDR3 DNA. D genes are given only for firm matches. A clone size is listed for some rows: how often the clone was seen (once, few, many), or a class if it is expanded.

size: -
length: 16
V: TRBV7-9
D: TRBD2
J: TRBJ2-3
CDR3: CASSVWREGQGDTQYF
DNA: TGTGCCAGCAGCGTCTGGCGGGAGGGCCAGGGAGATACGCAGTATTTT

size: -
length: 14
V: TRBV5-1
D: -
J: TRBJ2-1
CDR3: CASSLDWVNNEQFF
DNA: TGCGCCAGCAGCCTGGACTGGGTCAACAATGAGCAGTTCTTC

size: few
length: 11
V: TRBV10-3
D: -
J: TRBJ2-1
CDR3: CAIYLQDEQFF
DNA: TGTGCCATCTACTTGCAGGATGAGCAGTTCTTC

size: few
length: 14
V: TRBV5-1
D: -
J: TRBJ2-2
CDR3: CATRAGFRAGELFF
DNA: TGCGCCACCCGGGCGGGTTTTCGCGCCGGGGAGCTGTTTTTT

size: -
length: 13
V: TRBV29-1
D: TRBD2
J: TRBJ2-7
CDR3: CSVGEGSWREQYF
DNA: TGCAGCGTGGGGGAGGGCTCCTGGCGAGAGCAGTACTTC

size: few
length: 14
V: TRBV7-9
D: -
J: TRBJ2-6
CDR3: CASSLAVGANVLTF
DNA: TGTGCCAGCAGCTTAGCCGTTGGGGCCAACGTCCTGACTTTC

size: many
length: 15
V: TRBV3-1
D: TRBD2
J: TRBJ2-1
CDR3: CASSGTSGVPNEQFF
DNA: TGTGCCAGCAGCGGGACTAGCGGAGTCCCCAATGAGCAGTTCTTC

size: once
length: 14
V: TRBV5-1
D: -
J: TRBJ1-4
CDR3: CASRLGSSNEKLFF
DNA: TGCGCCAGCAGATTAGGGTCGTCTAATGAAAAACTGTTTTTT

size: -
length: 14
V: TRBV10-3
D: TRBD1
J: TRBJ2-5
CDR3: CAISARTGRETQYF
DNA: TGTGCCATCAGTGCCCGGACAGGGCGAGAGACCCAGTACTTC

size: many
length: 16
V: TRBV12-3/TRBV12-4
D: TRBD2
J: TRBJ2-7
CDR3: CASSSGELAGTYEQYF
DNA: TGTGCCAGCAGCAGTGGGGAACTAGCGGGAACCTACGAGCAGTACTTC

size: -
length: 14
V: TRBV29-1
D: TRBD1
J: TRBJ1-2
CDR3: CSVFTGTGHYGYTF
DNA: TGCAGCGTTTTTACCGGGACAGGGCACTATGGCTACACCTTC

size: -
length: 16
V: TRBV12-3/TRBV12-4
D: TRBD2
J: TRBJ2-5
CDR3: CASSFGGLAVQETQYF
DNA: TGTGCCAGCAGTTTCGGGGGACTAGCGGTTCAAGAGACCCAGTACTTC

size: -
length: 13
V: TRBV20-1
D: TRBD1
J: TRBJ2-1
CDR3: CSADGTVYNEQFF
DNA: TGCAGTGCGGATGGGACAGTTTACAATGAGCAGTTCTTC

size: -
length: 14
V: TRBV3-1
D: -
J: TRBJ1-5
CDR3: CASSPTRSGQPQHF
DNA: TGTGCCAGCAGCCCGACACGTTCGGGTCAGCCCCAGCATTTT

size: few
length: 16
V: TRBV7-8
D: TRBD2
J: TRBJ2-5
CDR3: CASVADWAGAWETQYF
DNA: TGTGCCAGCGTCGCAGACTGGGCGGGAGCATGGGAGACCCAGTACTTC

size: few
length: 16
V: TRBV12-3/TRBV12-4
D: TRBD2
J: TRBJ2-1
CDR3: CASLGTSGGAINEQFF
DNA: TGTGCCAGCCTCGGGACTAGCGGGGGAGCAATCAATGAGCAGTTCTTC

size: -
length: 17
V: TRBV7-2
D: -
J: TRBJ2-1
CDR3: CASSLAGGLPPHNEQFF
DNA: TGTGCCAGCAGCTTAGCGGGGGGCCTCCCCCCCCACAATGAGCAGTTCTTC

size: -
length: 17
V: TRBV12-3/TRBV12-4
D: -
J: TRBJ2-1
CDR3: CASSLLSGVAGYNEQFF
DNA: TGTGCCAGCAGTTTATTATCCGGGGTTGCGGGATACAATGAGCAGTTCTTC

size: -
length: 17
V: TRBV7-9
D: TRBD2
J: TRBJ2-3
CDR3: CASSANSGARGTDTQYF
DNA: TGTGCCAGCAGTGCTAATAGCGGGGCCCGGGGCACAGATACGCAGTATTTT

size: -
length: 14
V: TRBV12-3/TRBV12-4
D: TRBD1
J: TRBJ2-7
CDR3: CASSSTGKGGEQYF
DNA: TGTGCCAGCAGTTCGACAGGGAAAGGGGGCGAGCAGTACTTC

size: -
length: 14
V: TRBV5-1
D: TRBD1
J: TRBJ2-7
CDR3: CASSQRQGRHEQYF
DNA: TGCGCCAGCAGCCAAAGACAGGGGCGCCACGAGCAGTACTTC

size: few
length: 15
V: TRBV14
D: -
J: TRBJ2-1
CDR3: CASSLTGVILYEQFF
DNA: TGTGCCAGCAGCCTAACCGGAGTTATTTTATACGAGCAGTTCTTC

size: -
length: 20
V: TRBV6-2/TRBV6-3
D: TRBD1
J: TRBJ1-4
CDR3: CASSYRKPGVMGQGYEKLFF
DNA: TGTGCCAGCAGTTACCGCAAACCCGGAGTTATGGGACAGGGGTATGAAAAACTGTTTTTT

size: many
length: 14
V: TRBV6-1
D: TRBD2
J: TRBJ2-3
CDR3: CASSPGGAIDTQYF
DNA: TGTGCCAGCAGCCCCGGGGGGGCCATAGATACGCAGTATTTT

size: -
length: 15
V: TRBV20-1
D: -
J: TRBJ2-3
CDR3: CSARGGSSATDTQYF
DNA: TGCAGTGCTAGAGGCGGCTCCTCCGCAACAGATACGCAGTATTTT

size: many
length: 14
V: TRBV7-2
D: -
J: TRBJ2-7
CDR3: CASSLYGGSYEQYF
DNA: TGTGCCAGCAGCTTATATGGCGGATCGTACGAGCAGTACTTC

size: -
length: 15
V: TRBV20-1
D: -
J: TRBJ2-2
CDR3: CSAHTTRPITGELFF
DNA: TGCAGTGCTCACACGACTAGGCCCATCACCGGGGAGCTGTTTTTT

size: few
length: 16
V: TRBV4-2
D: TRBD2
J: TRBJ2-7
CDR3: CASRKAGGQYVYEQYF
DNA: TGTGCCAGCAGAAAAGCGGGAGGGCAGTATGTGTACGAGCAGTACTTC

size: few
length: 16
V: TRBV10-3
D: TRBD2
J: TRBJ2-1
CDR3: CASLAGGQSSYNEQFF
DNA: TGTGCCAGTCTGGCGGGGGGGCAGAGCTCCTACAATGAGCAGTTCTTC

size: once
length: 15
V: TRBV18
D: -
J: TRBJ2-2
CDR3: CASSRGQSNTGELFF
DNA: TGTGCCAGCTCCCGCGGACAGTCGAACACCGGGGAGCTGTTTTTT

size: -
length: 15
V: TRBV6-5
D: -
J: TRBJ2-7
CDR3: CASRSRDIATYEQYF
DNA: TGTGCCAGCCGTTCCCGGGACATAGCAACCTACGAGCAGTACTTC

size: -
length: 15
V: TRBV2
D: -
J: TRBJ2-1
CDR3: CASSETGISYNEQFF
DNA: TGTGCCAGCAGTGAAACAGGGATCTCCTACAATGAGCAGTTCTTC

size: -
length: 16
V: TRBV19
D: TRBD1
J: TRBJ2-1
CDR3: CASSPRSGQGALEQFF
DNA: TGTGCCAGTAGTCCCCGTTCCGGACAGGGGGCTCTCGAGCAGTTCTTC

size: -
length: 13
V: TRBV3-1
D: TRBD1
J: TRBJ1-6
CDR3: CASSPRQGGPLHF
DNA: TGTGCCAGCAGCCCCCGACAGGGGGGACCCCTCCACTTT

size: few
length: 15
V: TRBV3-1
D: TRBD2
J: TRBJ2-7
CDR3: CASSQTGTSKYEQYF
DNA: TGTGCCAGCAGCCAAACCGGGACTAGTAAATACGAGCAGTACTTC

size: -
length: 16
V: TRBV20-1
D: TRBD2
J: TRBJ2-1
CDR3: CSASGRLAGAYNEQFF
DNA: TGCAGTGCTAGCGGCCGGCTAGCGGGAGCATATAATGAGCAGTTCTTC

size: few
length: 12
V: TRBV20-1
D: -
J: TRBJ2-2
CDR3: CSARALAGELFF
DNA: TGCAGTGCTAGAGCTCTGGCGGGGGAGCTGTTTTTT

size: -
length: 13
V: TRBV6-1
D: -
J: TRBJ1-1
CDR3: CASSEFQDSEAFF
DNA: TGTGCCAGCAGTGAATTTCAGGACAGCGAAGCTTTCTTT

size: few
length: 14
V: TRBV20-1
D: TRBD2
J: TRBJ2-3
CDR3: CSALSGTRTDTQYF
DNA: TGCAGTGCTCTGAGCGGGACGAGAACAGATACGCAGTATTTT

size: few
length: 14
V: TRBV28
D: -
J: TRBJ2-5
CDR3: CASKAGGPQETQYF
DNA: TGTGCCAGCAAGGCCGGGGGTCCCCAAGAGACCCAGTACTTC

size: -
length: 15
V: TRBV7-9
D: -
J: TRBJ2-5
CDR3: CASSLGQGSLETQYF
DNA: TGTGCCAGCAGCTTAGGGCAGGGGTCGTTGGAGACCCAGTACTTC